A selection of T cell receptor beta chains follows, all from one sample in a study of beta chain features in type 1 diabetes. Data came from immunoSEQ multiplex PCR; TCRdb stores just in-frame clones and leaves some out. The sample shows about 200,000 clones, approximately 11% of them seen only once. Sequencing was done on a sample of central memory CD4+ T cells from blood. The receptors were sampled from a man aged 18 to 30 in good health. The CDR3 runs from the conserved cysteine through the conserved F or W. The D gene is left open where the match is weak. Only some rows state a clone size, as once, few, many or a class for expanded clones.

CDR3: CASSLQGRTNEKLFF; DNA: TGTGCCAGCAGTTTACAGGGACGCACTAATGAAAAACTGTTTTTT; J: TRBJ1-4; size: -; V: TRBV27; length: 15; D: -
CDR3: CSVGTFSGTYYEQYF; DNA: TGCAGCGTGGGGACGTTTAGCGGGACCTACTACGAGCAGTACTTC; J: TRBJ2-7; size: -; V: TRBV29-1; length: 15; D: TRBD2
CDR3: CASSSLPAGDEQYF; DNA: TGTGCCAGCAGCTCTCTCCCAGCGGGAGACGAGCAGTACTTC; J: TRBJ2-7; size: few; V: TRBV7-2; length: 14; D: TRBD2
CDR3: CSVESGAETQYF; DNA: TGCAGCGTTGAATCAGGGGCGGAGACCCAGTACTTC; J: TRBJ2-5; size: few; V: TRBV29-1; length: 12; D: -
CDR3: CAISDQAGNQPQHF; DNA: TGTGCCATCAGTGACCAGGCAGGGAATCAGCCCCAGCATTTT; J: TRBJ1-5; size: -; V: TRBV10-3; length: 14; D: -
CDR3: CASVGTSGISEQFF; DNA: TGTGCCAGCGTCGGGACTAGCGGGATTTCTGAGCAGTTCTTC; J: TRBJ2-1; size: many; V: TRBV6-5; length: 14; D: TRBD2
CDR3: CSDDRGQETQYF; DNA: TGCAGCGACGACAGGGGTCAAGAGACCCAGTACTTC; J: TRBJ2-5; size: few; V: TRBV29-1; length: 12; D: TRBD1
CDR3: CASSSYRGDYGYTF; DNA: TGTGCCAGCAGCTCTTACAGGGGTGACTATGGCTACACCTTC; J: TRBJ1-2; size: -; V: TRBV6-6; length: 14; D: TRBD1
CDR3: CASRAEQGFNQPQHF; DNA: TGTGCCAGCAGAGCGGAACAGGGTTTCAATCAGCCCCAGCATTTT; J: TRBJ1-5; size: -; V: TRBV2; length: 15; D: -
CDR3: CASSRAPQGSRLGAFF; DNA: TGTGCCAGCTCACGCGCGCCTCAGGGCAGCCGGTTAGGAGCTTTCTTT; J: TRBJ1-1; size: -; V: TRBV18; length: 16; D: -
CDR3: CSVAGYRGPDTQYF; DNA: TGCAGCGTTGCAGGTTACAGGGGGCCAGATACGCAGTATTTT; J: TRBJ2-3; size: few; V: TRBV29-1; length: 14; D: TRBD1
CDR3: CASSLGTLRYEQYF; DNA: TGTGCCAGCAGCTTAGGGACACTCCGCTACGAGCAGTACTTC; J: TRBJ2-7; size: few; V: TRBV7-9; length: 14; D: -
CDR3: CASTAGTSTDTQYF; DNA: TGTGCCAGCACAGCGGGTACTAGCACAGATACGCAGTATTTT; J: TRBJ2-3; size: -; V: TRBV25-1; length: 14; D: -
CDR3: CATQRQGAWEQYF; DNA: TGTGCCACCCAGCGGCAGGGGGCTTGGGAGCAGTACTTC; J: TRBJ2-7; size: -; V: TRBV6-1; length: 13; D: TRBD1
CDR3: CAWSVSGREQYF; DNA: TGTGCCTGGAGTGTATCCGGAAGGGAGCAGTACTTC; J: TRBJ2-5; size: -; V: TRBV30; length: 12; D: -
CDR3: CASSLLAVFDTQYF; DNA: TGCGCCAGCAGCCTTCTAGCGGTCTTCGATACGCAGTATTTT; J: TRBJ2-3; size: many; V: TRBV5-1; length: 14; D: TRBD2
CDR3: CASSVAPYAVEQFF; DNA: TGTGCCAGCAGCGTAGCACCTTACGCGGTTGAGCAGTTCTTC; J: TRBJ2-1; size: few; V: TRBV9; length: 14; D: -
CDR3: CASSVAVYNEQFF; DNA: TGTGCCAGCAGCGTAGCGGTCTACAATGAGCAGTTCTTC; J: TRBJ2-1; size: few; V: TRBV9; length: 13; D: -
CDR3: CASSLVFGGNADTQYF; DNA: TGTGCCAGCAGCTTAGTGTTCGGTGGGAACGCAGATACGCAGTATTTT; J: TRBJ2-3; size: -; V: TRBV7-2; length: 16; D: -
CDR3: CASSFLGAGLFF; DNA: TGTGCCAGCAGCTTTTTGGGCGCCGGACTGTTTTTT; J: TRBJ1-4; size: -; V: TRBV5-6; length: 12; D: -
CDR3: CASSLQGYDPQETQYF; DNA: TGTGCCAGCAGCTTGCAAGGGTACGATCCTCAAGAGACCCAGTACTTC; J: TRBJ2-5; size: few; V: TRBV11-2; length: 16; D: -
CDR3: CAISEGDFDTYEQYF; DNA: TGTGCCATCAGTGAAGGAGATTTCGACACCTACGAGCAGTACTTC; J: TRBJ2-7; size: few; V: TRBV10-3; length: 15; D: -
CDR3: CASSLGTGLYTMNTEAFF; DNA: TGTGCCAGCAGCCTAGGGACAGGGCTCTATACTATGAACACTGAAGCTTTCTTT; J: TRBJ1-1; size: few; V: TRBV5-6; length: 18; D: TRBD1
CDR3: CASSLAGRWDTQYF; DNA: TGTGCCAGCAGCTTGGCGGGACGCTGGGATACGCAGTATTTT; J: TRBJ2-3; size: -; V: TRBV7-2; length: 14; D: -
CDR3: CASSLALGQPHEQFF; DNA: TGCGCCAGCAGCTTGGCCTTGGGACAGCCCCATGAGCAGTTCTTC; J: TRBJ2-1; size: few; V: TRBV5-1; length: 15; D: TRBD1